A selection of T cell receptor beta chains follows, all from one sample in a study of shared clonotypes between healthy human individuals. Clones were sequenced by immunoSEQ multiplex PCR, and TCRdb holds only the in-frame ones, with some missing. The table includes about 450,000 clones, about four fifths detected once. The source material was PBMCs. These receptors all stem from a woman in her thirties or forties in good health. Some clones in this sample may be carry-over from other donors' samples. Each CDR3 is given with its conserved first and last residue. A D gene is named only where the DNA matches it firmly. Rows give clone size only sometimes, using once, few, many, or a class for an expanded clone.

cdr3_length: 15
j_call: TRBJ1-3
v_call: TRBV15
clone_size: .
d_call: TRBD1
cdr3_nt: TGTGCCACCAGCAGAGATCTGCGGACAGGGAACACCATATATTTT
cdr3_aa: CATSRDLRTGNTIYF

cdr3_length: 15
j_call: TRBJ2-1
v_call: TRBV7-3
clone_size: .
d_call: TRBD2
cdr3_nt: TGTGCCAGCAGCACGGGACTAGCGGAACCAATGAAGCAGTTCTTC
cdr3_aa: CASSTGLAEPMKQFF

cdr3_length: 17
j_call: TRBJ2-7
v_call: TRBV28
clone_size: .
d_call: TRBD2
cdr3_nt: TGTGCCAGCAGCCAACCCCCGACTAGCGGGAGTTCCTACGAGCAGTACTTC
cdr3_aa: CASSQPPTSGSSYEQYF

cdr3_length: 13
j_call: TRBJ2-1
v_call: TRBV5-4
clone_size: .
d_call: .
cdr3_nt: TGTGCCAGCAGCCGACAGGTTGACAATGAGCAGTTCTTC
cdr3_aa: CASSRQVDNEQFF

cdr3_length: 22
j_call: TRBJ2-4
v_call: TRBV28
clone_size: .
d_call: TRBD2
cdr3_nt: TGTGCCAGCAGCCTAGGGGGGACTAGCGGGATTATCAGGGGCTTAGCCAAAAACATTCAGTACTTC
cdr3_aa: CASSLGGTSGIIRGLAKNIQYF

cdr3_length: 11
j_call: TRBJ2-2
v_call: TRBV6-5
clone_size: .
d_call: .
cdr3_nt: TGTGCCAGCAGTTTCGCCGGGGAGCTGTTTTTT
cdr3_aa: CASSFAGELFF

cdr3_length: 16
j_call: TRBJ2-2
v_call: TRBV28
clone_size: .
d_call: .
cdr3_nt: TGTGCCAGCAGTTTATTGGGCGGGAAGTGGACCGGGGAGCTGTTTTTT
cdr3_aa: CASSLLGGKWTGELFF

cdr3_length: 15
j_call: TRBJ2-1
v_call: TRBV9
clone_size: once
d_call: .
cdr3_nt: TGTGCCAGCAGCCAATGGGGAAGCTCCTACAATGAGCAGTTCTTC
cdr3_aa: CASSQWGSSYNEQFF

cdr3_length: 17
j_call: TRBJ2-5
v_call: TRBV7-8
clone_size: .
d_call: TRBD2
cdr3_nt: TGTGCCAGCAGCTTAGGGACTAGCGGGAGTCGGAGAGAGACCCAGTACTTC
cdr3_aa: CASSLGTSGSRRETQYF

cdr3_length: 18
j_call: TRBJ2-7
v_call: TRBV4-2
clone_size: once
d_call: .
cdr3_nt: TGTGCCAGCAGCCATGGACAGTTGGGGGACTCGTATACCTACGAGCAGTACTTC
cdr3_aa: CASSHGQLGDSYTYEQYF

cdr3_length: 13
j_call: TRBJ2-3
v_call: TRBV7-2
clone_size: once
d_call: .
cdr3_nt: TGTGCCAGCAGAAATCCACCCACAGATACGCAGTATTTT
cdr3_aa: CASRNPPTDTQYF

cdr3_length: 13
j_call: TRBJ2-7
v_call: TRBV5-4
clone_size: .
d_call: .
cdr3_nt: TGTGCCAGCAGGCAGGGGCCCGCCTACGAGCAGTACTTC
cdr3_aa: CASRQGPAYEQYF

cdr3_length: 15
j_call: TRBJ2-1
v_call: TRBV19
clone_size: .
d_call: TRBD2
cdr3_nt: TGTGCCAGTAGTACACTAGCGGGAGTCGATAATGAGCAGTTCTTC
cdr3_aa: CASSTLAGVDNEQFF

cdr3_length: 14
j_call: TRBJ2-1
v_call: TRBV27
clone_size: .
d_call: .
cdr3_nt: TGTGCCAGCAGTTTATCGGACAGTTTAGATGAGCAGTTCTTC
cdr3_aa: CASSLSDSLDEQFF

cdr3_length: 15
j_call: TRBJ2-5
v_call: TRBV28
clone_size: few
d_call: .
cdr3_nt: TGTGCCAGCAGCCCCCACGGGGAGGGGGCAGAGACCCAGTACTTC
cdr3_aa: CASSPHGEGAETQYF

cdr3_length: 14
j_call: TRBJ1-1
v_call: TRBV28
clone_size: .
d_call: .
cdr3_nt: TGTGCCAGCAGTTTATTTCTCAGGGGATCTGAAGCTTTCTTT
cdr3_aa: CASSLFLRGSEAFF

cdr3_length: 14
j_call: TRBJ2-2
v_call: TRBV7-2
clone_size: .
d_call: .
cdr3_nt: TGTGCCAGCAGCTTATATGTCAGGGCCGGGGAGCTGTTTTTT
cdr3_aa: CASSLYVRAGELFF

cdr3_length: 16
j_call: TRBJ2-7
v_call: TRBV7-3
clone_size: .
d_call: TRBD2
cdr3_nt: TGTGCCAGCAGCCCCCAGGGTAGCGGGAGCCCTTACGAGCAGTACTTC
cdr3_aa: CASSPQGSGSPYEQYF

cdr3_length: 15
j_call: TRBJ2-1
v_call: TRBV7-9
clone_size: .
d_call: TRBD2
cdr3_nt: TGTGCCAGCAGTACAGCGGGAGGGCCCGCCAATGAGCAGTTCTTC
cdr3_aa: CASSTAGGPANEQFF

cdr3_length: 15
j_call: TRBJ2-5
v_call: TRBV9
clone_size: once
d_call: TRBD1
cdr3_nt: TGTGCCAGCAGCGTAGGGGCAGGGGGCGGGGAGACCCAGTACTTC
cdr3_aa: CASSVGAGGGETQYF